The sequence of this TCR beta chain was determined in a study of blood T cell repertoires in COVID-19. Looking at the study overall: Samples taken during acute and convalescent COVID-19 were collected in the United States, Italy and Spain. Nucleic acid was either cDNA or gDNA, and it came from T cells, B-cell-depleted T cells, or PBMCs.

In the original analysis: Cell counts per sample came from amplifying reference gene primers. The data were produced by immunoSEQ multiplex PCR, yet TCRdb's version contains in-frame clones alone and is incomplete. V and J calls and clone size come straight from that table; D and trimming were deduced from the DNA. The data contain 250,000 or so clones, 70% to 85% of them seen just once; the ten biggest clones take up 7.5% to 10%. V was pared by 7 bases and J by 0 bases, with 10 bases between. The CDR3 spans 14 residues. CDR1 and CDR2 from the germline V gene are MNHEY and SVGAGI. The origin of this receptor is a man at least 80 years old with acute or convalescent COVID-19. The sample consisted of peripheral blood. The chain has TRBV6-5 and TRBJ1-3; maybe TRBD1 (6 bases). The CDR3 DNA is TGTGCCAGCACAGGGGCCAGCTCTGGAAACACCATATATTTT. Its protein product is CASTGASSGNTIYF.